This record concerns one TCR beta chain sequence. The antigen is unknown. A single record per CDR3 protein comes from TCRdb applying MiXCR to the RT-PCR reads. The data hold 200,000 to 250,000 distinct CDR3 sequences, with less than 15% observed a single time. CDR3 length: 15 amino acids. V lost 4 bases, J lost 1 base, and 15 bases lay in between. Germline loops: CDR1 SGHRS, CDR2 YFSETQ. The sample comes from a study of response to subunit inactivated influenza vaccine. Broader study findings: The study's authors posited that every seasonal influenza vaccination enlists few new T cells.

The sample was non-naive T cells sorted from PBMCs, taken 14 to 15 days before vaccination. The chain employs TRBV5-1 and TRBJ2-7, with D possibly called TRBD1 or TRBD2 (6 bases each). The sequence was collected from a man aged 45-65 years who received an inactivated influenza vaccine. CDR3 loop: CASSGVGGQSYEQYF. Here the CDR3 DNA reads TGCGCCAGCAGCGGAGTAGGGGGGCAATCCTACGAGCAGTACTTC.